This TCR beta chain was sequenced for a study of T cells in Graves' hyperthyroidism and ophthalmopathy (dated by TCRdb to the late 2010s). In the study overall: Peripheral blood samples were taken at the time of initial diagnosis, prior to any treatment. The paper reports TCR Vbeta CDR3 sequencing of over 130 peripheral blood samples: some 41 ophthalmopathy, under 80 hyperthyroidism and roughly 17 progressor patients. After sampling, hyperthyroidism patients received methimazole starting at 30 mg daily, and ophthalmopathy patients received high-dose intravenous methylprednisolone. The roughly 91 discovery patients were randomly divided into training and test sets at a 7:3 ratio. An independent validation cohort of fewer than 20 hyperthyroidism patients and more than 15 patients who later progressed to ophthalmopathy tested prospective prediction of ophthalmopathy. To identify distinguishing TCR V-J signatures, a discovery cohort of about 100 patients was used, comprising fewer than 45 with Graves' ophthalmopathy and around 57 with stable Graves' hyperthyroidism. In addition, the study compared T-cell repertoires in thyroid tissue and in blood from five or six Graves' hyperthyroidism patients. The paper's findings and limits, for the study overall: Blood samples also contained most of the expanded thyroid clonotypes (frequency above 0.001), which suggests that blood repertoires may reflect thyroid immune responses. Sample size was not statistically predetermined, and blinding of investigators to group allocation was not performed. During validation, the model predicted progression to ophthalmopathy a median of around 6 months ahead of onset, with around 71% sensitivity and 72% to 80% specificity. A model built on a 13 V-J signature distinguished ophthalmopathy from stable hyperthyroidism, reaching 85% to 90% sensitivity and about 81% specificity in cross-validation and 80%/75% in testing.

Stable Graves' hyperthyroidism was defined as no progression to ophthalmopathy during 18 months of follow-up. The hyperthyroidism patients were between 18 and 65 years old and newly diagnosed, with a disease duration of less than 2 months. The study excluded patients with uncontrolled infections, other autoimmune diseases, pregnancy or lactation. Diagnoses were based on clinical symptoms, serum thyroxine and TRAb, thyroid ultrasound and orbital computed tomography. PBMCs were separated from over 9 ml of fresh peripheral blood using Ficoll-Paque density gradient centrifugation. Total RNA was extracted with Trizol reagent, and quality was checked on an Agilent 2100 Bioanalyzer. This clonotype has a count of ten or more. The antigen it recognizes is unknown. The record has no base qualities; no much larger clone is one base away. The TCR beta CDR3 regions were amplified from the RNA transcripts. A first-round RT-PCR of the TCR CDR3 used the HTBI primer set with the Qiagen OneStep RT-PCR kit. The libraries were constructed in a second round of multiplex PCR and then size-selected and purified. Sequencing of the libraries was done on an Illumina HiSeq2000 using paired-end 100 bp reads. The published analysis was carried out like this. SOAPnuke was used to process the raw data, removing reads that contained adapters or uncalled bases, had a mean Phred below 15, or lacked an exact match to the constant primer or identifier. COPE v1.2.5 was used to merge high-quality paired reads, and clonotypes were defined as unique nucleotide sequences. MiTCR v1.1 was used to align clonotypes to the IMGT TRBV, TRBD and TRBJ reference segments. Analysis was restricted to V-J combinations with a frequency above 0.0001, which covered 98% to 99.2% of repertoires. The TCS score was defined as the ratio of F50 (clonal expansion) to E x V (chaos), calculated using BLOSUM62-based TCRdist between CDR3 peptides within each V-J. Welch's t-statistics and random forest reduced approximately 520 V-J features to 10 to 15, which were used in a naive Bayes classifier (R e1071). The public reads were quality trimmed at Q25 with fastp and then assembled into clones with MiXCR by TCRdb, keeping productive beta chains. Every entry covers one CDR3 protein and lists the most common genes and DNA from its rows. Here the V and J calls rest on TCRdb's processing, not on the authors' analysis. The sample contains about 420,000 distinct CDR3 sequences, about an eighth of them found a single time. The ten largest clonotypes hold 5.3% of the sample.

V ends up 3 bases short and J 9 bases short, with an unmatched junction base count of 6. The CDR3 covers 16 residues, taking in both the cysteine and the phenylalanine. The entry retains the CDR3 DNA only, 48 bases that are in frame from base 1. Sequences ENHRY (CDR1) and SYGVKD (CDR2) are obtained from the germline V gene. This chain is built from TRBV10-3 and TRBJ2-1, with 15 junctional bases fitting TRBD2. This sequence originates from a young woman with Graves' hyperthyroidism. Sequenced sample: blood. The CDR3 sequence is CAISDGGLAGGGEQFF. Here is the DNA: TGTGCCATCAGTGATGGGGGACTAGCGGGAGGAGGTGAGCAGTTCTTC.